Listed here are 5 T cell receptor beta chains from one sample, sequenced in a study of control samples from healthy donors and cancer patients. Some clones are missing from TCRdb's copy, which holds only in-frame ones; the method was immunoSEQ multiplex PCR. The sample has some 140,000 clones, roughly 90% seen once. The sequencing input was blood. Receptors originate from a man aged 30 to 45 in good health.

The V gene is TRBV3-1 (or the pseudogene TRBV3-2), the J gene TRBJ1-1, with TRBD1 identical over 7 bases. V was pared by 5 bases and J by 3 bases, with 3 bases of the junction left unmatched. The CDR3 runs to 13 residues. The germline gives CDR1 LGHDT, CDR2 YNNKEL (reference sequence). CDR3 in amino acids: CASSSGGYTEAFF. In nucleotides, the CDR3 is TGTGCCAGCAGCTCAGGGGGGTACACTGAAGCTTTCTTT.

The chain joins TRBV28 to TRBJ1-5, with D unresolved. V lost 4 bases and J lost 5, with 12 bases in between. The CDR3 length is 14 residues. CDR1 and CDR2 from the germline V gene are MDHEN and SYDVKM. Here the CDR3 reads CASSSRTADQPQHF. The CDR3 bases are TGTGCCAGCAGTTCAAGGACGGCGGATCAGCCCCAGCATTTT.

V usage is TRBV6-4 and J usage is TRBJ2-3, with D possibly called TRBD1 or TRBD2 (5 bases each). V gave up 6 bases and J gave up 2 bases, with 12 bases separating them. Germline V CDR1 and CDR2: MRHNA, SNTAGT. The CDR3 sequence is 14 residues long. The CDR3 loop reads CASSERDLTDTQYF. The CDR3 DNA reads as TGTGCCAGCAGCGAGAGGGACCTCACAGATACGCAGTATTTT.

The sample holds a few counts of this clone. V usage is TRBV20-1 and J usage is TRBJ2-1; D ambiguous. V lost 2 bases and J lost 5, with 4 bases in between. The V gene's germline CDR1 is DFQATT and CDR2 SNEGSKA (reference sequence). The CDR3 length is 11 residues. CDR3 loop: CSARPHNEQFF. CDR3 in DNA: TGCAGTGCTAGACCGCACAATGAGCAGTTCTTC.

This clone was seen a single time. The rearrangement links TRBV6-4 to TRBJ2-6, with TRBD2 as a possible D gene (5 bases). V lost 0 bases, J lost 0 bases, and 9 bases lay in between. Germline V gives CDR1 MRHNA, CDR2 SNTAGT. CDR3 size: 17 residues. In DNA, the CDR3 is TGTGCCAGCAGTGACTCGGGAGAGGCCTCTGGGGCCAACGTCCTGACTTTC. This sequence encodes CASSDSGEASGANVLTF.